Listed here are 5 T cell receptor beta chains from one sample, sequenced in a study of CD8 T cells in Susac syndrome. After extraction with the RNeasy kit, roughly 0.5 to 1 ug of the RNA was reverse transcribed using random hexamers. TCRdb processed the immunoSEQ multiplex PCR reads anew with MiXCR; each CDR3 protein has one entry. The data show some 120,000 distinct CDR3 sequences, more than 90% seen once. Sequencing input: CD8+ T cells from PBMCs. The source of these receptors is a human donor with Susac syndrome.

The chain is built from TRBV5-4 and TRBJ2-7; TRBD1 matches at 9 bases. Germline loops: CDR1 SGHNT, CDR2 YYREEE (reference sequence). Germline trimming cut 4 bases from V and 2 bases from J; bases unmatched to any gene: 10. The CDR3 has 16 amino acids. CDR3 amino acids: CASSKRDRVGPYEQYF. The CDR3 DNA follows: TGTGCCAGCAGCAAAAGGGACAGGGTGGGCCCCTACGAGCAGTACTTC.

The CDR3 DNA follows: TGCAGCGTTCGGCAGACCTATGGCTACACCTTC. It translates to CSVRQTYGYTF. The rearrangement links TRBV29-1 to TRBJ1-2; no reliable D call. Trimming took 5 bases from V and 4 from J, leaving 8 bases between them. Germline-derived CDR1 and CDR2 are SQVTM and ANQGSEA. The CDR3 consists of 11 residues.

The chain has TRBV28 and TRBJ1-3, with D possibly matching TRBD1 (6 bases). Trimming left V 6 bases short and J 0 bases short, with 9 bases between. This CDR3 is built from 14 residues. CDR1 is MDHEN, CDR2 SYDVKM, per germline. This CDR3 reads CASRRTASGNTIYF. CDR3 in DNA: TGTGCCAGCAGGCGGACAGCCTCTGGAAACACCATATATTTT.

J is TRBJ2-5 and V is TRBV6-1; D is ambiguous. This CDR3 is 16 amino acids long. Germline V CDR1 and CDR2: MNHNS, SASEGT. Trimming took off 0 bases at V and 1 base at J, with 12 bases between the two ends. CDR3 loop: CASSEASDWLQETQYF. CDR3 DNA: TGTGCCAGCAGTGAAGCGAGTGACTGGCTCCAAGAGACCCAGTACTTC.

V is TRBV2 and J is TRBJ2-3; 12 bases are shared with TRBD2. The CDR3 length is 18 residues. Germline-derived CDR1 and CDR2 are SNHLY and FYNNEI. J was trimmed by 6 bases and V by 8 bases; bases with no gene match: 18. The CDR3 sequence is CASRTDLAGGPSSDTQYF. CDR3 DNA sequence: TGTGCCAGCCGAACAGATCTAGCGGGGGGGCCTTCTTCCGATACGCAGTATTTT. The full variable domain, completed using reference TRBV2 and TRBJ2-3, is EPEVTQTPSHQVTQMGQEVILRCVPISNHLYFYWYRQILGQKVEFLVSFYNNEISEKSEIFDDQFSVERPDGSNFTLKIRSTKLEDSAMYFCASRTDLAGGPSSDTQYFGPGTRLTVL.